What follows is one T cell receptor beta chain and its context. J lost 3 bases, V lost 4 bases, and 5 bases had no gene match. Germline V lookup: CDR1 KGHDR, CDR2 SFDVKD. The CDR3 runs to 16 residues. The patients chosen for sequencing had shown expansion of CD8+CD57+ cells (detected by flow cytometry). The data derive from a study of CD8+CD57+ T cells in acquired aplastic anemia. Study details: Sorted cells (CD4+ and CD8+) yielded DNA amounts that averaged approximately 3.2 ug.

TCR beta VDJ and CDR3 profiles were obtained from a genomic DNA template. TCRdb re-derived calls from the reads in MiXCR, one entry per CDR3 protein. In the table there are some 170,000 distinct CDR3 sequences, over 55% of which are singletons. The chain is built from TRBV24-1 and TRBJ2-1, with 10 bases that match TRBD2. The sequence came from a human donor with aplastic anemia. The sample comprised sorted CD4+, CD8+, or CD8+CD57+ T cells (not recorded which) from PBMCs. The CDR3 bases are TGTGCCACCAGTGACCATACTAGCGGGGTCTACAATGAGCAGTTCTTC. It codes for CATSDHTSGVYNEQFF.